A single sample is the source of the 8 T cell receptor beta chains below, sequenced in a study of cytomegalovirus exposure and HLA in healthy donors listed by TCRdb under 2017. Library construction relied on the immunoSEQ multiplex PCR assay. TCRdb provides this immuneACCESS table in a form limited to in-frame rearrangements. Some clones are lacking; in checked studies, under half of them reflect an unresolved V gene, and why the rest are absent is not known. Counted in this sample were 150,000 to 200,000 clones; around 81% of them appeared once. The biggest ten clones account for around 2% of the sample. The sample consisted of PBMCs. These receptors came from a man aged 30-40 years in good health and CMV-seropositive.

V gene TRBV13 combines with J gene TRBJ1-5; TRBD1 is a possible D gene (5 bases). The CDR3 runs 12 residues. The germline CDR1 and CDR2 sequences are PRHDT and FYEKMQ (reference sequence). V was pared by 5 bases and J by 6 bases, with 8 bases between. The DNA of the CDR3 is TGTGCCAGCAGCCTAAGGGGTCAGCCCCAGCATTTT. This gives the protein CASSLRGQPQHF.

The CDR3 DNA reads as TGTGCCAGCAACACTCAGGGGAGCGGCTCCTACGAGCAGTACTTC. Protein product: CASNTQGSGSYEQYF. The chain carries TRBV28 and TRBJ2-7; possible D gene TRBD1, 6 bases. Trimming pared 7 bases from V and 0 bases from J, leaving 16 bases between. The CDR3 is made up of 15 amino acids. Germline V gives CDR1 MDHEN, CDR2 SYDVKM. Together with reference TRBV28 and TRBJ2-7, the CDR3 gives the full variable domain: DVKVTQSSRYLVKRTGEKVFLECVQDMDHENMFWYRQDPGLGLRLIYFSYDVKMKEKGDIPEGYSVSREKKERFSLILESASTNQTSMYLCASNTQGSGSYEQYFGPGTRLTVT.

This rearrangement joins TRBV11-2 to TRBJ1-1; TRBD1 might be the D (5 bases). The V end was cut by 1 base, the J end by 3 bases, with 6 bases between. The germline V gene has CDR1 SGHAT and CDR2 FQNNGV. The CDR3 covers 13 residues. CDR3 sequence reads: CASSLVRDTEAFF. The CDR3 DNA follows: TGTGCCAGCAGCTTAGTCAGGGACACTGAAGCTTTCTTT.

The chain employs TRBV4-1 and TRBJ2-1; weak D call: TRBD1 (5 bases). Deletions cut 4 bases from V and 3 bases from J, with 7 bases between. CDR1 MGHRA and CDR2 YSYEKL come from the germline V gene. The CDR3 has 13 amino acids. Written as DNA, the CDR3 is TGCGCCAGCAGCCCGACAGTCTACAATGAGCAGTTCTTC. It is translated as CASSPTVYNEQFF.

This clone showed up just once. The CDR3 sequence is CASSEGSLEQYF. The CDR3 bases are TGTGCCAGCAGTGAAGGTTCTCTCGAGCAGTACTTC. The chain has TRBV6-1 and TRBJ2-7; D is uncertain. The germline CDR1 and CDR2 sequences are MNHNS and SASEGT. The germline V and J ends were trimmed by 1 base and 6 bases, with 7 bases remaining between them. The CDR3 length is 12 residues.

The CDR3 nucleotides read TGCGCCAGCAGCCAGGGAGGGAGCACTAGAGTCGGTCAAGATACGCAGTATTTT. This codes for CASSQGGSTRVGQDTQYF. This chain connects TRBV4-1 to TRBJ2-3, with 7 bases identical to TRBD2. This CDR3 contains 18 residues. Germline CDR1 reads MGHRA; CDR2 reads YSYEKL. Trimming took 3 bases from V and 5 from J; bases not matched to a gene: 17.

The gene calls are TRBV5-4 and TRBJ2-7, with TRBD1 identical over 7 bases. Germline CDR1 SGHNT, CDR2 YYREEE (reference sequence). The CDR3 runs 14 residues. After removal of 0 bases from V and 3 bases from J, the junction contained 3 bases not matched to a gene. The CDR3 here is CASSLESGGYEQYF. The CDR3 bases are TGTGCCAGCAGCTTGGAATCAGGGGGCTACGAGCAGTACTTC. Combining the CDR3 with reference TRBV5-4 and TRBJ2-7 gives the whole variable domain ETGVTQSPTHLIKTRGQQVTLRCSSQSGHNTVSWYQQALGQGPQFIFQYYREEENGRGNFPPRFSGLQFPNYSSELNVNALELDDSALYLCASSLESGGYEQYFGPGTRLTVT.

This sequence joins TRBV9 and TRBJ1-2, with TRBD1 matching 8 bases. V lost 4 bases, J lost 6 bases, and 2 bases stayed unmatched. The CDR3 consists of 12 residues. Germline V lookup: CDR1 SGDLS, CDR2 YYNGEE. CDR3 nucleotides: TGTGCCAGCAGCCTGACAGGGGATGGCTACACCTTC. It yields the protein CASSLTGDGYTF.